The 25 T cell receptor beta chains below all came from one sample that was sequenced in a study of blood T cells in healthy people across ages (dated by TCRdb to 2013 to 2016). Library preparation employed 5' RACE. The run used an Illumina HiSeq 2500. A second PCR of about 7 to 12 cycles was performed with a sample-barcoded 5' primer and a J-beta primer mix. Clones were called with MiXCR by TCRdb after fastp trimmed the public reads at Q25, and only in-frame beta chains were retained. Identical CDR3 protein sequences are pooled into one entry, listed with their most common genes and DNA. In this sample the table shows about 1.5 million distinct CDR3 sequences, roughly 40% of which occur a single time. The ten largest account for 7.9% of the sample. Sequencing was done on a sample of blood. Source of these receptors: a woman under 30 in good health.

The rearrangement joins TRBV6-2 or TRBV6-3 to TRBJ1-5; D remains unclear. CDR3 size: 13 residues. Trimming shortened V by 8 bases and J by 2 bases, and 10 bases separated the two germline ends. Germline V lookup: CDR1 MNHEY, CDR2 SVGEGT. The CDR3 sequence is CASRDPGNQPQHF. In DNA form, the CDR3 reads TGTGCCAGCCGAGATCCGGGCAATCAGCCCCAGCATTTT.

The table lists this clonotype with many counts. This rearrangement joins TRBV6-1 to TRBJ2-7; D is undetermined. V was trimmed by 1 base and J by 3 bases, leaving 7 bases between them. CDR3 size: 13 residues. The germline gives CDR1 MNHNS, CDR2 SASEGT. CDR3 nucleotides: TGTGCCAGCAGTGAAGGAAGGGACTACGAGCAGTACTTC. Translation gives CASSEGRDYEQYF.

This clonotype was counted a few times. This chain links TRBV4-2 with TRBJ1-5; tentatively, D is TRBD1 (5 bases). Germline assignment: CDR1 LGHNA and CDR2 YNFKEQ. V lost 0 bases, J lost 1 base, and 7 bases lay in between. This CDR3 is built from 15 residues. The CDR3 spells CASSQEGESNQPQHF. The CDR3 DNA sequence: TGTGCCAGCAGCCAAGAAGGGGAAAGCAATCAGCCCCAGCATTTT.

This clonotype was seen only a few times. The J gene is TRBJ1-1, the V gene TRBV25-1; D gene unclear. V was shortened by 1 base and J by 4 bases, with 10 bases between the two germline ends. CDR1 MGHDK and CDR2 SYGVNS come from the germline V gene. The CDR3 runs 14 residues. In DNA, the CDR3 is TGTGCCAGCAGTGAATCTCGAGGGCCCACTGAAGCTTTCTTT. Encoded protein: CASSESRGPTEAFF.

The chain links TRBV7-9 to TRBJ1-2; weak D call: TRBD1 (6 bases). The CDR3 totals 15 residues. Germline V gives CDR1 SEHNR, CDR2 FQNEAQ (reference sequence). V shed 5 bases and J shed 4 bases, with 17 bases lying between them. This CDR3 is CASSPKSGEVYGYTF. In DNA, the CDR3 is TGTGCCAGCAGCCCCAAGTCAGGGGAGGTCTATGGCTACACCTTC.

Points on this clonotype: At one of its ends the junction is not consistent with the germline gene, which may arise from a read error. V is TRBV5-1 and J is TRBJ1-2, with unresolved D. The CDR3 has 14 residues. In germline, CDR1 is SGHRS, CDR2 YFSETQ. This chain's CDR3 is CASSLESPNYGHTF. The CDR3 DNA is TGCGCCAGCAGCTTGGAAAGTCCTAACTATGGCCACACCTTC.

V is TRBV28 and J is TRBJ2-6; no firm D call. Trimming took 3 bases from V and 1 from J, leaving 10 bases between them. This CDR3 is 16 amino acids long. The germline gives CDR1 MDHEN, CDR2 SYDVKM. The CDR3 sequence: CASSFLSGSGANVLTF. DNA for the CDR3: TGTGCCAGCAGTTTCCTCTCCGGATCTGGGGCCAACGTCCTGACTTTC.

The sample holds a few counts of this clonotype. V and J are TRBV20-1 and TRBJ2-3; 7 nucleotides line up with TRBD2. Germline CDR1 and CDR2: DFQATT and SNEGSKA (reference sequence). The trim removed 8 bases at V and 7 bases at J, leaving 12 bases unmatched. This CDR3 has 13 residues. The CDR3 nucleotides read TGCAGTTCCGGGACTACCCTTGGGTATACGCAGTATTTT. Its protein is CSSGTTLGYTQYF.

The J gene is TRBJ2-1, the V gene TRBV5-5, with 9 positions matching TRBD2. CDR1 is SGHKS, CDR2 YYEKEE, per germline (reference sequence). The CDR3 sequence is 16 residues long. J was trimmed by 0 bases and V by 4 bases; bases with no gene match: 5. The CDR3 DNA sequence: TGTGCCAGCAGCGACCTTAGCGGGAGCTCCTACAATGAGCAGTTCTTC. Its protein is CASSDLSGSSYNEQFF. Based on the CDR3 plus reference TRBV5-5 and TRBJ2-1, the full variable domain is DAGVTQSPTHLIKTRGQQVTLRCSPISGHKSVSWYQQVLGQGPQFIFQYYEKEERGRGNFPDRFSARQFPNYSSELNVNALLLGDSALYLCASSDLSGSSYNEQFFGPGTRLTVL.

This clonotype occurred a few times. This sequence joins TRBV5-1 and TRBJ2-3; D gene unclear. V lost 3 bases and J lost 1, with 15 bases in between. The V gene's germline CDR1 is SGHRS and CDR2 YFSETQ. The CDR3 length is 16 residues. CDR3 residues: CASSSGQLSGTDTQYF. In DNA form, the CDR3 reads TGCGCCAGCAGCTCCGGCCAACTATCGGGCACAGATACGCAGTATTTT.

The V and J genes are TRBV3-1 and TRBJ2-3; TRBD2 is a possible D gene (6 bases). From germline, CDR1 is LGHDT and CDR2 YNNKEL (reference sequence). The CDR3 runs 13 residues. V gave up 10 bases and J gave up 1 base, with 12 bases separating them. In DNA, the CDR3 is TGTGCCATCGCTATAGCGGGCACAGATACGCAGTATTTT. Translation gives CAIAIAGTDTQYF.

This clonotype was seen a single time. The chain employs TRBV5-1 and TRBJ2-3; D perhaps matches TRBD2 (6 bases). Trimming cost V 5 bases and J 2 bases, with 21 bases left between them. Germline V gene lookup returns CDR1 SGHRS and CDR2 YFSETQ. The CDR3 spans 17 residues. CDR3 DNA sequence: TGCGCCAGCAGAAAAGGTTCGGGGGTCGTGTACACAGATACGCAGTATTTT. This gives the protein CASRKGSGVVYTDTQYF.

The sample holds a few counts of this clonotype. A much larger clone sits a single nucleotide away, making a read error possible. In nucleotides, the CDR3 is TGTGCCAGCAGTATGGGTTATGGCTACACCTTC. Translated: CASSMGYGYTF. The V gene is TRBV12-3 or TRBV12-4, the J gene TRBJ1-2; no firm D call. V shed 5 bases and J shed 5 bases, with 6 bases lying between them. The CDR3 is 11 residues long.

This clonotype has more than one count but fewer than ten. The chain carries TRBV12-5 and TRBJ2-3; 8 bases map to TRBD2. Germline trimming cut 3 bases from V and 3 bases from J; bases unmatched to any gene: 5. The CDR3 extends over 15 amino acids. Germline assignment: CDR1 LGHNT and CDR2 FRNRAP. CDR3 amino acids: CASGFRSSGTDTQYF. The CDR3 nucleotides are TGTGCTAGTGGTTTTAGGTCTAGCGGGACAGATACGCAGTATTTT.

Remarks on this clonotype: A junction end diverges from the germline sequence, so it may reflect a read error. CDR3 sequence: CASSWTSSSTDTQNF. As DNA, the CDR3 is TGTGCCAGCAGCTGGACTAGCTCTAGCACAGATACGCAGAATTTT. V is TRBV7-9 and J is TRBJ2-3; the match to TRBD2 covers 8 bases. The length of the CDR3 is 15 residues. Germline V gives CDR1 SEHNR, CDR2 FQNEAQ (reference sequence).

The chain employs TRBV9 and TRBJ2-3; TRBD2 matches at 7 bases. V dropped 3 bases and J dropped 2; count of bases not matched to a gene: 6. CDR1 is SGDLS and CDR2 is YYNGEE in the germline V gene. The CDR3 sequence is 15 residues long. As DNA, the CDR3 is TGTGCCAGCAGCGGAAGGACTAGGGACACAGATACGCAGTATTTT. This encodes CASSGRTRDTDTQYF.

In the case of this clonotype: A read error may produce the germline difference seen at one junction end. This chain joins TRBV11-2 and TRBJ2-6; TRBD1 might be the D (5 bases). This CDR3 comprises 19 residues. The germline V gene encodes CDR1 SGHAT and CDR2 FQNNGV. DNA for the CDR3: TGTGCCAGCAGCTTAGACTCCCTAGGCGGAGACTCTGGGGCCAGCGTCCTGACTTTC. Translated, it gives CASSLDSLGGDSGASVLTF.

This clonotype turned up a few times. This chain connects TRBV29-1 to TRBJ2-5; the D call may be TRBD1 or TRBD2 (6 bases each). V was cut by 0 bases and J by 1 base, with 9 bases left in between. Per germline, CDR1 SQVTM and CDR2 ANQGSEA. The CDR3 spans 14 residues. The CDR3 protein is CSVEDGGIQETQYF. The CDR3 DNA reads as TGCAGCGTTGAAGACGGGGGCATCCAAGAGACCCAGTACTTC.

The rearrangement joins TRBV4-1 to TRBJ2-1; TRBD2 aligns across 7 bases. The CDR3 consists of 16 residues. Trimming removed 1 base from V and 7 bases from J; junction bases left unmatched: 10. Germline V gene lookup returns CDR1 MGHRA and CDR2 YSYEKL. Here the CDR3 DNA reads TGCGCCAGCAGCCAAGCCCTGGCGGGAGAATGGAATGAGCAGTTCTTC. Translated, it gives CASSQALAGEWNEQFF.

V is TRBV4-2 and J is TRBJ2-7; the D is unclear. This CDR3 is 14 amino acids long. Trimming removed 2 bases from V and 0 bases from J, with 8 bases in between. Germline V CDR1 and CDR2: LGHNA, YNFKEQ. The CDR3 sequence: CASSQTESSYEQYF. CDR3 sequence (DNA): TGTGCCAGCAGCCAAACGGAGAGCTCCTACGAGCAGTACTTC.

V usage is TRBV9 and J usage is TRBJ2-3; D is possibly TRBD2 (5 bases). Trimming took 1 base from V and 6 from J, leaving 15 bases between them. The CDR3 consists of 15 residues. Germline V CDR1 and CDR2: SGDLS, YYNGEE. CDR3 in DNA: TGTGCCAGCAGCGTATCGGGCGCGAGGACTGATACGCAGTATTTT. It encodes CASSVSGARTDTQYF.

V usage is TRBV18 and J usage is TRBJ1-2; unclear D gene. Germline loops: CDR1 KGHSH, CDR2 LQKENI. The V end was cut by 0 bases, the J end by 7 bases, with 12 bases between. The length of the CDR3 is 14 residues. CDR3 sequence: CASSPPYSTLGYTF. The DNA for the CDR3 is TGTGCCAGCTCACCACCGTACAGCACCCTTGGCTACACCTTC.

The chain carries TRBV5-1 and TRBJ2-1; D perhaps matches TRBD1 (6 bases). Per the germline V gene, CDR1 is SGHRS and CDR2 is YFSETQ. The CDR3 runs 13 residues. V gave up 4 bases and J gave up 6 bases, with 11 bases separating them. The CDR3 spells CASSDGQFNEQFF. The CDR3 nucleotides are TGCGCCAGCAGCGACGGACAGTTCAATGAGCAGTTCTTC.

The chain is built from TRBV9 and TRBJ2-3, with D perhaps assigned TRBD1 or TRBD2 (5 bases each). This CDR3 is 15 amino acids long. Looked up from germline, CDR1 is SGDLS and CDR2 is YYNGEE. V was clipped by 2 bases and J by 3 bases, with 13 bases between them. The CDR3 region is CASSVYGTATDTQYF. CDR3 nucleotides: TGTGCCAGCAGCGTGTATGGGACGGCTACAGATACGCAGTATTTT.

The table lists this clonotype with a few counts. The CDR3 coding sequence is TGCAGTGCCGTCTATCCGTCTAGCGGTTTTGCAGATACGCAGTATTTT. This gives the protein CSAVYPSSGFADTQYF. The chain has TRBV20-1 and TRBJ2-3; the match to TRBD2 covers 7 bases. Germline V lookup: CDR1 DFQATT, CDR2 SNEGSKA (reference sequence). The CDR3 spans 16 residues. J was trimmed by 4 bases and V by 6 bases; bases with no gene match: 16.